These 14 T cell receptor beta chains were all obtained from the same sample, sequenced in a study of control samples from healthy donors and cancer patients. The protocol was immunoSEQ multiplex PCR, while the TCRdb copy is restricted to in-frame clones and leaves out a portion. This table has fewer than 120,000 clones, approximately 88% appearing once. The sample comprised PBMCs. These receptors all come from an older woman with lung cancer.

CDR3 bases: TGTGCCACCAGCAGAGATCGGACAGGGAGAGAGACCCAGTACTTC. This encodes CATSRDRTGRETQYF. This chain joins TRBV15 and TRBJ2-5; 8 bases agree with TRBD1. CDR1 and CDR2 from the germline V gene are LNHNV and YYDKDF (reference sequence). The junction had 4 bases not matched to a gene; V was cut back by 0 bases and J by 4 bases. The CDR3 spans 15 residues.

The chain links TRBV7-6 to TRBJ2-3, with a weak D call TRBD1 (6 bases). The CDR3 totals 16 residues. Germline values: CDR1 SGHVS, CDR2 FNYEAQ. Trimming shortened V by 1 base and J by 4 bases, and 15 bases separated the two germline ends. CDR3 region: CASSLGPQGNADTQYF. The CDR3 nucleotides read TGTGCCAGCAGCTTAGGCCCGCAGGGGAACGCAGATACGCAGTATTTT.

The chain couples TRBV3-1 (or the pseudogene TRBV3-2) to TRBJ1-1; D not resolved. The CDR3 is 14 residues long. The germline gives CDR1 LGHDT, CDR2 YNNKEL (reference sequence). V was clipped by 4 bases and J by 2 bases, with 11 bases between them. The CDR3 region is CASSPPLGNTEAFF. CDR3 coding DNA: TGTGCCAGCAGCCCCCCCTTGGGAAACACTGAAGCTTTCTTT.

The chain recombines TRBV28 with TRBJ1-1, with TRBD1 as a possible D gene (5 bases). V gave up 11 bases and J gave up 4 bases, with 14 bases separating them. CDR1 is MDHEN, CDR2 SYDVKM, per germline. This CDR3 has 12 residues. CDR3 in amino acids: CASGPRGTEAFF. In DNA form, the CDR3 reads TGTGCCTCGGGGCCCCGCGGCACTGAAGCTTTCTTT.

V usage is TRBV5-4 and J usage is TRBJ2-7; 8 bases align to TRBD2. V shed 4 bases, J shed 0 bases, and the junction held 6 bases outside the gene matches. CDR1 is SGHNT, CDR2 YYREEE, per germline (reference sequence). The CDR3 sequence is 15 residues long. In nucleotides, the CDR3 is TGTGCCAGCAGCCCCAGCGGGGGTAGCTCCTACGAGCAGTACTTC. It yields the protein CASSPSGGSSYEQYF.

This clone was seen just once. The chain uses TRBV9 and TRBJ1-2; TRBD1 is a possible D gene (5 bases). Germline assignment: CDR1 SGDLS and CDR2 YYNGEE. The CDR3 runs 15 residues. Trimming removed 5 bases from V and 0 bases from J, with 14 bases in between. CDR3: CASSESEGSNYGYTF. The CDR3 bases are TGTGCCAGCAGTGAATCAGAGGGGTCTAACTATGGCTACACCTTC. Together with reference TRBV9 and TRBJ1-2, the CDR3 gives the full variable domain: DSGVTQTPKHLITATGQRVTLRCSPRSGDLSVYWYQQSLDQGLQFLIQYYNGEERAKGNILERFSAQQFPDLHSELNLSSLELGDSALYFCASSESEGSNYGYTFGSGTRLTVV.

The CDR3 DNA is TGTGCCAGCAGTGAAAGGGGGGGGGTCACCGGGGAGCTGTTTTTT. This sequence encodes CASSERGGVTGELFF. The chain carries TRBV6-1 and TRBJ2-2; TRBD2 is a possible D gene (7 bases). V was pared by 2 bases and J by 4 bases, with 11 bases between. The CDR3 runs to 15 residues. Per the germline V gene, CDR1 is MNHNS and CDR2 is SASEGT.

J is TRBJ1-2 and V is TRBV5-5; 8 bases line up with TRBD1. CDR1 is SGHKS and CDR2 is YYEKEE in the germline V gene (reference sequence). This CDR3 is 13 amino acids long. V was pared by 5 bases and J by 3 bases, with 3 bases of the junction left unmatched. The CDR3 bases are TGTGCCAGCAGTATACAGGGGGACTATGGCTACACCTTC. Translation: CASSIQGDYGYTF.

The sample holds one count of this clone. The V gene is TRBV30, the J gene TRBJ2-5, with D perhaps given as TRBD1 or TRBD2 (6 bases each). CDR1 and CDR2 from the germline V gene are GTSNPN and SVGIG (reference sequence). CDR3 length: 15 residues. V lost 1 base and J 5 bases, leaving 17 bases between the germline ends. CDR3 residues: CAWSEGVGGGETQYF. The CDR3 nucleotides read TGTGCCTGGAGTGAGGGGGTGGGGGGTGGTGAGACCCAGTACTTC. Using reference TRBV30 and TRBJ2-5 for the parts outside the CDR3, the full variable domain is SQTIHQWPATLVQPVGSPLSLECTVEGTSNPNLYWYRQAAGRGLQLLFYSVGIGQISSEVPQNLSASRPQDRQFILSSKKLLLSDSGFYLCAWSEGVGGGETQYFGPGTRLLVL.

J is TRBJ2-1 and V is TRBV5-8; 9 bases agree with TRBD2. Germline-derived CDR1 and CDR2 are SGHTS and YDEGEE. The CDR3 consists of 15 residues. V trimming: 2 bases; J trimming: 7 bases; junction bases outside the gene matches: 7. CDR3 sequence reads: CASSFTSGFRNEQFF. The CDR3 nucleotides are TGTGCCAGCAGCTTTACTAGCGGGTTTAGGAATGAGCAGTTCTTC.

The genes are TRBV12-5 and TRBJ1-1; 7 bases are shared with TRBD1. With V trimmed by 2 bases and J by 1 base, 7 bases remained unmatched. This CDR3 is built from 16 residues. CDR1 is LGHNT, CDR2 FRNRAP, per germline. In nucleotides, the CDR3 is TGTGCTAGTGGTTTGAACCGACAGGGTCAGAACACTGAAGCTTTCTTT. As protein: CASGLNRQGQNTEAFF.

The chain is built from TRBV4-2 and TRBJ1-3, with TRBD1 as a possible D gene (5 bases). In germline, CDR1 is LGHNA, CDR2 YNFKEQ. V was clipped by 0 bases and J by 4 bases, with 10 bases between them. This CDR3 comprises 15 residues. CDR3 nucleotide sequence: TGTGCCAGCAGCCAAGATCGACAGCCAGGAAACACCATATATTTT. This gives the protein CASSQDRQPGNTIYF.

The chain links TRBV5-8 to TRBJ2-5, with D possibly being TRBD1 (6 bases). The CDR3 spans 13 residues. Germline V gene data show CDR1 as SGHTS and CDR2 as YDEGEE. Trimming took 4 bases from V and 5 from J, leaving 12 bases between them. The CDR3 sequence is CASSRDIEETQYF. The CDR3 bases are TGTGCCAGCAGCCGGGACATTGAGGAGACCCAGTACTTC. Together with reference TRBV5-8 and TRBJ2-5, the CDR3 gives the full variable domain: EAGVTQSPTHLIKTRGQQATLRCSPISGHTSVYWYQQALGLGLQFLLWYDEGEERNRGNFPPRFSGRQFPNYSSELNVNALELEDSALYLCASSRDIEETQYFGPGTRLLVL.

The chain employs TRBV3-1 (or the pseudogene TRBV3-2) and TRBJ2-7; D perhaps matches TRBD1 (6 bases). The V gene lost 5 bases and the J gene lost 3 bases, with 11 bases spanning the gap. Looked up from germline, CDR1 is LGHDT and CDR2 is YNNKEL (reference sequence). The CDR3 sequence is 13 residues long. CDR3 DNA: TGTGCCAGCAGCTCCCGAGGGGGCTACGAGCAGTACTTC. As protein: CASSSRGGYEQYF.